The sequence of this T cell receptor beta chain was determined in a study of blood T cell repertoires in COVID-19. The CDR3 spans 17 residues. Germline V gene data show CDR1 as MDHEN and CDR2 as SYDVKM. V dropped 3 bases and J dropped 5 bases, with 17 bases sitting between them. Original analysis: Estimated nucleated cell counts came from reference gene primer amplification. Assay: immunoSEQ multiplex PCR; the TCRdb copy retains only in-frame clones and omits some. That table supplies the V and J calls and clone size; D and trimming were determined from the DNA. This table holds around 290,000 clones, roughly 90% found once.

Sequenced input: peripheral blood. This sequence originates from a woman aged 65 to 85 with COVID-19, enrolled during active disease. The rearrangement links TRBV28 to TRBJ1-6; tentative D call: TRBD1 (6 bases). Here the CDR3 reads CASSFLTGGGHNSPLHF. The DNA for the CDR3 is TGTGCCAGCAGTTTTTTGACGGGGGGCGGACATAATTCACCCCTCCACTTT.